A selection of T cell receptor beta chains follows, all from one sample in a study of T-cell reconstitution after alpha-beta-depleted transplantation in children. Via MiXCR, TCRdb re-called the PCR reads, giving one row per CDR3 protein. The table lists about 980,000 distinct CDR3 sequences, about 29% of them singletons. The input for sequencing was PBMCs, mostly from graft donor cells, taken 360 days after TCRalphabeta/CD19-depleted stem cell transplant. These receptors were taken from a boy under two years old who had a stem cell transplant for SCID, so the T cells may come from the graft donor. CDR3s leave out the opening cysteine and the closing phenylalanine or tryptophan. The order of the fields is V gene, J gene, CDR3 length, CDR3 protein.

V gene: TRBV2
J gene: TRBJ2-2
CDR3 length: 11
CDR3 protein: ASASRGAGELF

V gene: TRBV12-3/TRBV12-4
J gene: TRBJ2-1
CDR3 length: 11
CDR3 protein: ASSLARWSEQF

V gene: TRBV27
J gene: TRBJ2-2
CDR3 length: 15
CDR3 protein: ASRPRLAGANTGELF

V gene: TRBV10-2
J gene: TRBJ2-3
CDR3 length: 10
CDR3 protein: ASTLPEDTQY

V gene: TRBV2
J gene: TRBJ2-1
CDR3 length: 13
CDR3 protein: ASTPLAGGYNEQF

V gene: TRBV12-3/TRBV12-4
J gene: TRBJ1-5
CDR3 length: 12
CDR3 protein: ASSSGQPYQPQH

V gene: TRBV7-9
J gene: TRBJ2-2
CDR3 length: 12
CDR3 protein: ASSRLGTTGELF

V gene: TRBV6-1
J gene: TRBJ2-1
CDR3 length: 12
CDR3 protein: ASSDTSSYNEQF

V gene: TRBV19
J gene: TRBJ2-1
CDR3 length: 10
CDR3 protein: ASSLMGSEQF

V gene: TRBV5-1
J gene: TRBJ2-3
CDR3 length: 13
CDR3 protein: ASSWKDRSTDTQY

V gene: TRBV15
J gene: TRBJ2-7
CDR3 length: 14
CDR3 protein: ATSRDRQGSPYEQY

V gene: TRBV20-1
J gene: TRBJ1-4
CDR3 length: 10
CDR3 protein: SAWGINEKLF

V gene: TRBV5-6
J gene: TRBJ2-1
CDR3 length: 14
CDR3 protein: ASSLAIAGSYNEQF

V gene: TRBV20-1
J gene: TRBJ2-1
CDR3 length: 14
CDR3 protein: SAHVLAGGLYNEQF

V gene: TRBV5-1
J gene: TRBJ2-5
CDR3 length: 14
CDR3 protein: ASSLESRGRKETQY

V gene: TRBV29-1
J gene: TRBJ2-7
CDR3 length: 10
CDR3 protein: SVEGIDYEQY

V gene: TRBV10-2
J gene: TRBJ2-3
CDR3 length: 12
CDR3 protein: AIRDRGRTDTQY

V gene: TRBV18
J gene: TRBJ1-4
CDR3 length: 13
CDR3 protein: ASSPETALNEKLF

V gene: TRBV6-1
J gene: TRBJ2-7
CDR3 length: 12
CDR3 protein: ASKQGVGTYEQY

V gene: TRBV20-1
J gene: TRBJ2-7
CDR3 length: 12
CDR3 protein: SAPRQASSYEQY

V gene: TRBV11-1
J gene: TRBJ2-1
CDR3 length: 11
CDR3 protein: ASSDRYYNEQF

V gene: TRBV5-1
J gene: TRBJ2-1
CDR3 length: 13
CDR3 protein: ASSLVAGTRYLEF

V gene: TRBV29-1
J gene: TRBJ2-3
CDR3 length: 10
CDR3 protein: SVEGTGDTQY

V gene: TRBV10-3
J gene: TRBJ1-6
CDR3 length: 11
CDR3 protein: AISVTENSPLH

V gene: TRBV20-1
J gene: TRBJ1-3
CDR3 length: 12
CDR3 protein: SAAGLYSGNTIY

V gene: TRBV19
J gene: TRBJ2-1
CDR3 length: 9
CDR3 protein: ASSITNEQF

V gene: TRBV11-2
J gene: TRBJ2-5
CDR3 length: 10
CDR3 protein: ASSFEGRTQY

V gene: TRBV5-1
J gene: TRBJ2-7
CDR3 length: 14
CDR3 protein: ASSLAPGQGVYEQY

V gene: TRBV2
J gene: TRBJ2-1
CDR3 length: 13
CDR3 protein: ASSELVLSYNEQF

V gene: TRBV29-1
J gene: TRBJ2-5
CDR3 length: 10
CDR3 protein: SVVLDRGTQY

V gene: TRBV10-2
J gene: TRBJ1-2
CDR3 length: 8
CDR3 protein: ATRDSGYT

V gene: TRBV6-6
J gene: TRBJ2-1
CDR3 length: 10
CDR3 protein: ASSPGAPGRF

V gene: TRBV29-1
J gene: TRBJ2-3
CDR3 length: 12
CDR3 protein: SVVRATRTDTQY

V gene: TRBV5-8
J gene: TRBJ2-1
CDR3 length: 13
CDR3 protein: ASSLDTGGRIGQF

V gene: TRBV7-6
J gene: TRBJ1-2
CDR3 length: 14
CDR3 protein: ASSSRGIDVSYGYT

V gene: TRBV20-1
J gene: TRBJ2-4
CDR3 length: 13
CDR3 protein: SAFGGALAKNIQY

V gene: TRBV5-1
J gene: TRBJ2-1
CDR3 length: 14
CDR3 protein: ASSLGDRGQGNEQF

V gene: TRBV3-1
J gene: TRBJ1-4
CDR3 length: 14
CDR3 protein: ASSPSRGQEGEKLF

V gene: TRBV5-8
J gene: TRBJ2-2
CDR3 length: 15
CDR3 protein: ASSSYTGHGDTGELF

V gene: TRBV20-1
J gene: TRBJ1-2
CDR3 length: 12
CDR3 protein: SARGQGKEYGYT

V gene: TRBV12-3/TRBV12-4
J gene: TRBJ1-3
CDR3 length: 12
CDR3 protein: ASSSGVTGNTIY

V gene: TRBV3-1
J gene: TRBJ2-5
CDR3 length: 12
CDR3 protein: ASSQGTGKETQY

V gene: TRBV24-1
J gene: TRBJ2-1
CDR3 length: 10
CDR3 protein: ATSDDGPAEF

V gene: TRBV29-1
J gene: TRBJ2-1
CDR3 length: 12
CDR3 protein: SVEVTGGRNEQF

V gene: TRBV12-3/TRBV12-4
J gene: TRBJ2-3
CDR3 length: 14
CDR3 protein: ASSFGLAGATDTQY

V gene: TRBV19
J gene: TRBJ2-1
CDR3 length: 12
CDR3 protein: ASSEWGSYNEQF

V gene: TRBV20-1
J gene: TRBJ1-4
CDR3 length: 11
CDR3 protein: SARRGFNEKLF

V gene: TRBV24-1
J gene: TRBJ2-5
CDR3 length: 13
CDR3 protein: ATGRGGAPGETQY